Following are 27 T cell receptor beta chains from one sample sequenced in a study of molecular identifiers for immune sequencing clone quantification. Using its own MiXCR run on the PCR reads, TCRdb lists one record per CDR3 protein. In the table there are just under 650,000 distinct CDR3 sequences, about 20% of which are singletons. The sequenced sample consisted of naive CD8+ T cells from blood, with Jurkat cell RNA spiked in. Subset denoted: FACS-sorted CD8+CD4-CCR7+CD45RA+ naive T cells. The receptors were gathered from a human donor in good health. Some libraries in this study had Jurkat cell RNA spiked in.

Ten or more counts support this clonotype. The V gene is TRBV7-2, the J gene TRBJ1-6; unclear D gene. V was trimmed by 5 bases and J by 6 bases, leaving 26 bases between them. Germline-derived CDR1 and CDR2 are SGHTA and FQGNSA. The CDR3 is 19 residues long. CDR3 in amino acids: CASSPPRGSQINPNSPLHF. CDR3 sequence (DNA): TGTGCCAGCAGCCCCCCGAGAGGCAGTCAAATTAATCCTAATTCACCCCTCCACTTT.

This clonotype was seen ten or more times. The chain joins TRBV24-1 to TRBJ2-7; D perhaps matches TRBD1 (6 bases). The germline gives CDR1 KGHDR, CDR2 SFDVKD. Trimming cost V 3 bases and J 7 bases, with 6 bases left between them. The length of the CDR3 is 11 residues. The CDR3 region is CATSDGTEQYF. CDR3 DNA: TGTGCCACCAGTGATGGGACAGAGCAGTACTTC.

The V call is TRBV28, the J call TRBJ1-2, with 7 positions matching TRBD1. Losses at the gene ends were 8 bases for V and 8 bases for J; bases not matched to a gene: 11. Germline V lookup: CDR1 MDHEN, CDR2 SYDVKM. The CDR3 spans 13 residues. The CDR3 DNA sequence: TGTGCCAGCTCAGTAGACAGGGAACTAGGCTACACCTTC. This encodes CASSVDRELGYTF.

This clonotype was detected many times. The chain links TRBV3-1 to TRBJ1-1; no clear D. Germline CDR1 reads LGHDT; CDR2 reads YNNKEL (reference sequence). There are 15 residues in the CDR3. V shed 0 bases and J shed 7 bases, with 15 bases lying between them. CDR3 nucleotides: TGTGCCAGCAGCCAAGATGAAGGCCCAGTCGGTGAAGCTTTCTTT. Translating it yields CASSQDEGPVGEAFF. Using reference TRBV3-1 and TRBJ1-1 for the parts outside the CDR3, the full variable domain is DTAVSQTPKYLVTQMGNDKSIKCEQNLGHDTMYWYKQDSKKFLKIMFSYNNKELIINETVPNRFSPKSPDKAHLNLHINSLELGDSAVYFCASSQDEGPVGEAFFGQGTRLTVV.

This clonotype was detected ten times or more. This sequence joins TRBV27 and TRBJ2-7, with TRBD1 matching over 8 bases. CDR1 is MNHEY, CDR2 SMNVEV, per germline (reference sequence). This CDR3 is built from 13 residues. V shed 5 bases, J shed 4 bases, and the junction held 4 bases outside the gene matches. The DNA of the CDR3 is TGTGCCAGCAGTCCGACAGGGGAGTACGAGCAGTACTTC. Its protein is CASSPTGEYEQYF.

At least ten counts were recorded for this clonotype. The rearrangement links TRBV4-1 to TRBJ2-2; D is perhaps TRBD1 (6 bases). The V and J ends lost 4 bases and 2 bases respectively, with 11 bases between them. CDR1 and CDR2 from the germline V gene are MGHRA and YSYEKL. The CDR3 runs to 15 residues. The DNA for the CDR3 is TGCGCCAGCAGCCCCGACAGGAGAAACACCGGGGAGCTGTTTTTT. Translating it yields CASSPDRRNTGELFF.

Ten or more counts support this clonotype. The CDR3 here is CASSRRGGFNEKLFF. The CDR3 DNA is TGTGCCAGCAGCCGTAGGGGGGGCTTCAATGAAAAACTGTTTTTT. The V and J genes are TRBV28 and TRBJ1-4, with D maybe TRBD1 (6 bases). CDR3 length equals 15 residues. V was shortened by 6 bases and J by 5 bases, with 16 bases between the two germline ends. The germline gives CDR1 MDHEN, CDR2 SYDVKM.

On this clonotype itself: A much larger clone lies one base from this, so it may be a read error. This chain joins TRBV6-2 or TRBV6-3 and TRBJ1-1; 8 bases align to TRBD1. This CDR3 has 14 residues. Unmatched junction bases numbered 7, after V lost 7 bases and J lost 3 bases. Germline values: CDR1 MNHEY, CDR2 SVGEGT. The CDR3 DNA reads TGTGCCAGCAACCCCGTCAGGGGGCACACTGAAGCTTTCTTT. Residues: CASNPVRGHTEAFF.

This clonotype was counted at least ten times. V and J are TRBV27 and TRBJ1-1; the D is unclear. Germline V gene data show CDR1 as MNHEY and CDR2 as SMNVEV (reference sequence). This CDR3 region has 13 residues. V lost 2 bases and J 2 bases, leaving 6 bases between the germline ends. The CDR3 is CASSLAENTEAFF. The CDR3 DNA sequence: TGTGCCAGCAGTTTAGCGGAAAACACTGAAGCTTTCTTT.

Turning to this clonotype: This sequence may be a read error, since a much larger clone differs from it by one base. The genes are TRBV5-1 and TRBJ2-1; TRBD1 aligns across 10 bases. CDR3 size: 15 residues. Germline lookup yields CDR1 SGHRS and CDR2 YFSETQ. The chain's CDR3 is CASSLTGTGVDEQLF. The CDR3 nucleotides read TGCGCCAGCAGCTTAACCGGGACAGGGGTCGATGAGCAGCTCTTC.

This clonotype was counted only a few times. This chain connects TRBV5-1 to TRBJ2-1, with 8 nucleotides matching TRBD2. The CDR3 consists of 17 residues. With 2 bases clipped from V and 0 bases from J, the junction kept 7 bases outside the gene matches. Germline CDR1 is SGHRS and CDR2 is YFSETQ. For the CDR3, the DNA is TGCGCCAGCAGCTTCCTAAGCGGGAGCGTCTCCTACAATGAGCAGTTCTTC. Translating it yields CASSFLSGSVSYNEQFF.

The chain is built from TRBV12-3 or TRBV12-4 and TRBJ2-7; D gene uncertain. V lost 6 bases to trimming and J lost 5 bases, with 14 bases between them. There are 13 residues in the CDR3. CDR3 region: CASSSKGGDEQYF. In DNA, the CDR3 is TGTGCCAGCAGCTCCAAAGGCGGCGACGAGCAGTACTTC.

This chain links TRBV28 with TRBJ2-1, with D possibly being TRBD1 (6 bases). This CDR3 region has 13 residues. Trimming left V 7 bases short and J 9 bases short, with 16 bases between. Germline CDR1 reads MDHEN; CDR2 reads SYDVKM. CDR3 sequence (DNA): TGTGCCAGCACCCCGTGGAGAGGGGGTGAGCAGTTCTTC. This codes for CASTPWRGGEQFF.

This clonotype was picked up many times. J is TRBJ1-5 and V is TRBV19; D gene ambiguous. Per the germline V gene, CDR1 is LNHDA and CDR2 is SQIVND (reference sequence). Trimming removed 3 bases at V and 3 bases at J, with 9 bases between. The CDR3 length is 14 residues. The CDR3 bases are TGTGCCAGTAGTATTTGGGGATTCAATCAGCCCCAGCATTTT. It is translated as CASSIWGFNQPQHF.

Ten or more counts support this clonotype. The rearrangement links TRBV29-1 to TRBJ2-5, with a tentative D call TRBD1 (6 bases). Trimming pared 7 bases from V and 5 bases from J, leaving 11 bases between. Per the germline V gene, CDR1 is SQVTM and CDR2 is ANQGSEA. The CDR3 runs to 11 residues. The CDR3 DNA is TGCAGCGCACAGGGTTCGGAGACCCAGTACTTC. Translated, it gives CSAQGSETQYF. Combining the CDR3 with reference TRBV29-1 and TRBJ2-5 gives the whole variable domain SAVISQKPSRDICQRGTSLTIQCQVDSQVTMMFWYRQQPGQSLTLIATANQGSEATYESGFVIDKFPISRPNLTFSTLTVSNMSPEDSSIYLCSAQGSETQYFGPGTRLLVL.

In this sample, this clonotype turned up many times. This chain links TRBV29-1 with TRBJ1-3; possible D gene TRBD1, 6 bases. V was clipped by 7 bases and J by 4 bases, with 17 bases between them. Per the germline V gene, CDR1 is SQVTM and CDR2 is ANQGSEA. This CDR3 region has 14 residues. The CDR3 DNA is TGCAGCGCCACACAGGGTAACTCCGGAAACACCATATATTTT. Its translation is CSATQGNSGNTIYF.

Ten or more counts support this clonotype. The rearrangement joins TRBV4-3 to TRBJ2-2; TRBD2 matches 8 bases. CDR1 LGHNA and CDR2 YSLEER come from the germline V gene. The ends lost 0 bases at V and 2 bases at J; junction bases unmatched: 11. This CDR3 spans 19 amino acids. The CDR3, as DNA: TGCGCCAGCAGCCAAGATAATGGAGCGGGAGTGGGCAACACCGGGGAGCTGTTTTTT. It yields the protein CASSQDNGAGVGNTGELFF.

This clonotype showed up many times. The rearrangement uses TRBV12-3 or TRBV12-4 and TRBJ1-2, with unresolved D. This CDR3 contains 13 residues. With 5 bases removed from V and 4 bases from J, the gap between germline ends came to 11 bases. The CDR3 protein is CASSPDFSYGYTF. For the CDR3, the DNA is TGTGCCAGCAGTCCGGACTTCAGCTATGGCTACACCTTC.

This clonotype showed up just once. V is TRBV19 and J is TRBJ2-2, with D possibly matching TRBD1 (5 bases). Between the trimmed V and J ends, which lost 10 bases and 4 bases, there was a span of 16 bases. The CDR3 consists of 14 residues. Germline values: CDR1 LNHDA, CDR2 SQIVND (reference sequence). CDR3 amino acids: CATDAGSSTGELFF. Written as DNA, the CDR3 is TGTGCCACCGATGCAGGGTCGAGCACCGGGGAGCTGTTTTTT.

There are a few counts of this clonotype. The chain is built from TRBV4-3 and TRBJ2-1; D may match TRBD1 or TRBD2 (5 bases each). The ends were cut back, 0 bases at V and 0 bases at J, with 9 bases in the middle. Germline lookup yields CDR1 LGHNA and CDR2 YSLEER. The length of the CDR3 is 16 residues. The CDR3 bases are TGCGCCAGCAGCCAAGAAGTCGGGGCCTCCTACAATGAGCAGTTCTTC. Residues: CASSQEVGASYNEQFF.

Turning to this clonotype: A much larger clone lies one base from this, so it may be a read error. This chain connects TRBV30 to TRBJ2-6; D is perhaps TRBD2 (5 bases). The CDR3 is made up of 16 amino acids. Germline V lookup: CDR1 GTSNPN, CDR2 SVGIG (reference sequence). In DNA, the CDR3 is TGTGTCTGGAGAGGACTCGGCAGCTCTGGGGCCAACGTCCTGACTTTC. Translated: CVWRGLGSSGANVLTF.

In the case of this clonotype: A much larger clone differs from this one at a single base, so this may be a read error. CDR3 sequence: CASSRTGKNTEAFF. Written as DNA, the CDR3 is TGCGCCAGCAGCCGAACAGGGAAAAACACTGAAGCTTTCTTT. The V and J genes are TRBV4-3 and TRBJ1-1; a possible D gene is TRBD1 (6 bases). CDR1 is LGHNA, CDR2 YSLEER, per germline. V lost 4 bases and J 2 bases, leaving 11 bases between the germline ends. The length of the CDR3 is 14 residues.

This clonotype was detected a few times. The V gene is TRBV6-2 or TRBV6-3, the J gene TRBJ2-7; 10 bases map to TRBD1. V lost 1 base to trimming and J lost 1 base; unmatched junction nucleotides: 13. Germline V gene sequence: CDR1 MNHEY, CDR2 SVGEGT. The CDR3 extends over 19 amino acids. The CDR3: CASSYFPTADRGPSYEQYF. Written as DNA, the CDR3 is TGTGCCAGCAGTTACTTCCCGACCGCCGACAGGGGGCCTTCCTACGAGCAGTACTTC.

Turning to this clonotype: An end of the junction differs from the germline gene, which may be a read error. The chain recombines TRBV11-2 with TRBJ2-5, with a tentative D call TRBD2 (5 bases). This CDR3 region has 15 residues. Germline V CDR1 and CDR2: SGHAT, FQNNGV. In DNA form, the CDR3 reads TGTGCCGGCAGCTTAAGTCCGGGATTGGCGGAGACCCAGTACTTC. As protein: CAGSLSPGLAETQYF.

This clonotype was seen at least ten times. The chain joins TRBV7-9 to TRBJ1-2, with 8 bases aligning to TRBD1. Germline V gene data show CDR1 as SEHNR and CDR2 as FQNEAQ (reference sequence). The length of the CDR3 is 15 residues. V dropped 4 bases and J dropped 0; count of bases not matched to a gene: 4. The CDR3 loop reads CASSWGQATNYGYTF. In DNA, the CDR3 is TGTGCCAGCAGCTGGGGACAGGCTACTAACTATGGCTACACCTTC.

The sample holds a few counts of this clonotype. V is TRBV14 and J is TRBJ2-1; D is ambiguous. The V gene lost 2 bases and the J gene lost 5 bases, with 7 bases spanning the gap. CDR1 is SGHDN, CDR2 FVKESK, per germline. The CDR3 length is 13 residues. CDR3 loop: CASSQIDHNEQFF. CDR3 nucleotide sequence: TGTGCCAGCAGCCAAATCGACCACAATGAGCAGTTCTTC. Looking up the rest from reference TRBV14 and TRBJ2-1 gives the full variable domain: EAGVTQFPSHSVIEKGQTVTLRCDPISGHDNLYWYRRVMGKEIKFLLHFVKESKQDESGMPNNRFLAERTGGTYSTLKVQPAELEDSGVYFCASSQIDHNEQFFGPGTRLTVL.

The J gene is TRBJ1-2, the V gene TRBV5-4; 7 nucleotides match TRBD1. The germline gives CDR1 SGHNT, CDR2 YYREEE (reference sequence). The CDR3 extends over 14 amino acids. With 5 bases clipped from V and 6 bases from J, the junction kept 10 bases outside the gene matches. Written as DNA, the CDR3 is TGTGCCAGCAGGGGTGGGGGACAGAACCATGGCTACACCTTC. This codes for CASRGGGQNHGYTF.